The clone carrying this T cell receptor (beta chain) was counted a few times. This sample is part of a study of CD8 T cells in Susac syndrome. Germline CDR1 reads SEHNR; CDR2 reads FQNEAQ (reference sequence). This CDR3 contains 15 residues. V lost 4 bases and J lost 1, with 13 bases in between. When the RNA was reverse transcribed, random hexamers were used with an input of roughly 0.45 to 1 ug. One entry per CDR3 protein, called by TCRdb with MiXCR from the immunoSEQ multiplex PCR reads. This sample has about 19,000 distinct CDR3 sequences, with 85% to 95% found just once. The authors sequenced TCR beta from blood CD8+ and CD4+ T cells.

This receptor was taken from a human donor in good health. Sample: CD8+ T cells from PBMCs. V and J are TRBV7-9 and TRBJ1-1; a possible D gene is TRBD1 (5 bases). The CDR3 sequence: CASSYTKGENTEAFF. The CDR3 coding sequence is TGTGCCAGCAGCTATACTAAAGGGGAGAACACTGAAGCTTTCTTT.